The text below deals with one T cell receptor beta chain. Clones were read by immunoSEQ multiplex PCR, and TCRdb kept only the in-frame ones, dropping some. The data contain about 660,000 clones, around 87% of them seen just once; the ten biggest clones take up 0.0094%. Germline CDR1 ENHRY, CDR2 SYGVKD. The CDR3 is made up of 17 amino acids. The junction had 9 bases not matched to a gene; V was cut back by 3 bases and J by 5 bases. The data originate from a study of shared T cell receptors in the human thymus. This sample was shared with a second study, whose subject was human thymus T cells. In that study: In thymic and blood repertoires alike, V and J usage looked biased.

The sequenced sample was thymocytes. The sequence was obtained from a boy under two years old with a congenital heart defect. This sequence joins TRBV10-3 and TRBJ2-2, with 10 bases lining up with TRBD1. CDR3 DNA: TGTGCCATCAGTGATTCCCTAGACAGGGGGCATACCGGGGAGCTGTTTTTT. Translating it yields CAISDSLDRGHTGELFF.